These 26 T cell receptor beta chains were all obtained from the same sample, sequenced in a study of shared clonotypes between healthy human individuals. Some clones are missing from TCRdb's copy, which holds only in-frame ones; the method was immunoSEQ multiplex PCR. This sample has about a million clones, with approximately 77% found just once. The material sequenced was memory CD4+ T cells from PBMCs. Subset denoted: CD45RA-negative fraction. These receptors came from a man younger than 35 in good health. Some clones in this sample may be carry-over from other donors' samples.

V gene TRBV5-1 combines with J gene TRBJ2-3, with 9 bases aligning to TRBD1. There are 15 residues in the CDR3. Germline V gene sequence: CDR1 SGHRS, CDR2 YFSETQ. Trimming took 4 bases from V and 4 from J; bases not matched to a gene: 7. The CDR3 DNA is TGCGCCAGCAGCCCCGGACAGGGGAGAGCAGATACGCAGTATTTT. This sequence encodes CASSPGQGRADTQYF. Drawing the rest from reference TRBV5-1 and TRBJ2-3, the complete variable domain is KAGVTQTPRYLIKTRGQQVTLSCSPISGHRSVSWYQQTPGQGLQFLFEYFSETQRNKGNFPGRFSGRQFSNSRSEMNVSTLELGDSALYLCASSPGQGRADTQYFGPGTRLTVL.

This clone was seen repeatedly, ten times or more. Other nucleotide sequences in the sample specify the same CDR3. CDR3: CASSRLAGGVTDTQYF. For the CDR3, the DNA is TGTGCCAGCAGCCGTCTAGCGGGAGGGGTCACAGATACGCAGTATTTT. The chain recombines TRBV27 with TRBJ2-3, with TRBD2 identical over 12 bases. The V and J ends lost 6 bases and 2 bases, in that order; junction bases with no gene match: 6. The germline gives CDR1 MNHEY, CDR2 SMNVEV (reference sequence). This CDR3 is 16 amino acids long.

The chain combines TRBV6-7 with TRBJ2-7; D remains ambiguous. TRBV6-7 qualifies as an ORF whose function is uncertain. This CDR3 has 16 amino acids. V gave up 4 bases and J gave up 5 bases, with 21 bases separating them. In nucleotides, the CDR3 is TGTGCCAGCAGTTCTCCCGGAGTGGGAATCATCCACGAGCAGTACTTC. The encoded protein is CASSSPGVGIIHEQYF.

This chain joins TRBV18 and TRBJ1-5, with D perhaps TRBD1 (5 bases). Germline loops: CDR1 KGHSH, CDR2 LQKENI. CDR3 length equals 16 residues. The ends were cut back, 3 bases at V and 1 base at J, with 13 bases in the middle. The CDR3 protein is CASSPMARESNQPQHF. DNA of the CDR3: TGTGCCAGCTCACCGATGGCCAGGGAGAGCAATCAGCCCCAGCATTTT.

The chain combines TRBV28 with TRBJ2-2; TRBD1 matches at 7 bases. The V gene's germline CDR1 is MDHEN and CDR2 SYDVKM. With 9 bases clipped from V and 1 base from J, the junction kept 2 bases outside the gene matches. CDR3 length: 13 residues. The CDR3 DNA is TGTGCCAGTGGGGACAGGAACACCGGGGAGCTGTTTTTT. Translation: CASGDRNTGELFF.

V usage is TRBV11-2 and J usage is TRBJ2-3, with 9 positions matching TRBD2. Trimming removed 5 bases from V and 1 base from J; junction bases left unmatched: 7. CDR1 SGHAT and CDR2 FQNNGV come from the germline V gene. The CDR3 sequence is 16 residues long. CDR3 protein: CASSGRLAGRTDTQYF. Here the CDR3 DNA reads TGTGCCAGCAGCGGCCGGCTAGCGGGGCGCACAGATACGCAGTATTTT. Supplemented by reference TRBV11-2 and TRBJ2-3, the full variable domain reads EAGVAQSPRYKIIEKRQSVAFWCNPISGHATLYWYQQILGQGPKLLIQFQNNGVVDDSQLPKDRFSAERLKGVDSTLKIQPAKLEDSAVYLCASSGRLAGRTDTQYFGPGTRLTVL.

The chain combines TRBV28 with TRBJ2-3; D remains unclear. Deletions cut 5 bases from V and 5 bases from J, with 8 bases between. The germline CDR1 and CDR2 sequences are MDHEN and SYDVKM. There are 12 residues in the CDR3. The CDR3 is CASSPPRDTQYF. CDR3 nucleotide sequence: TGTGCCAGCAGTCCACCCCGAGATACGCAGTATTTT.

This chain links TRBV7-3 with TRBJ2-1, with 12 positions matching TRBD2. There are 15 residues in the CDR3. Germline V gene sequence: CDR1 SGHTA, CDR2 FQGTGA. V was clipped by 6 bases and J by 9 bases; unmatched bases: 9. CDR3 in amino acids: CASRPRLAGESEQFF. DNA for the CDR3: TGTGCCAGCAGGCCAAGACTAGCGGGAGAGAGTGAGCAGTTCTTC.

In this sample, this clone turned up a few times. For the CDR3, the DNA is TGTGCCAGCTTGTACGGGACAGGGATCGGAAACACCATATATTTT. It translates to CASLYGTGIGNTIYF. This rearrangement joins TRBV2 to TRBJ1-3; 9 bases map to TRBD1. Unmatched junction bases numbered 9, after V lost 8 bases and J lost 4 bases. Germline CDR1 reads SNHLY; CDR2 reads FYNNEI. The CDR3 extends over 15 amino acids.

The chain carries TRBV11-2 and TRBJ1-1; D perhaps matches TRBD1 (6 bases). The CDR3 is 16 amino acids. The germline CDR1 and CDR2 sequences are SGHAT and FQNNGV. V shed 4 bases and J shed 2 bases, with 17 bases lying between them. The CDR3 coding sequence is TGTGCCAGCAGCTCCGGGACAATAAACCTAAACACTGAAGCTTTCTTT. It translates to CASSSGTINLNTEAFF.

V and J are TRBV5-4 and TRBJ1-5; D uncertain. The CDR3 extends over 14 amino acids. Germline CDR1 and CDR2: SGHNT and YYREEE (reference sequence). V shed 1 base and J shed 4 bases, with 9 bases lying between them. CDR3 coding DNA: TGTGCCAGCAGCTTGCGGGGTGAAAATCAGCCCCAGCATTTT. Its protein is CASSLRGENQPQHF.

The CDR3 is CASSSRTGYGTEAFF. The DNA for the CDR3 is TGCGCCAGCAGCTCCAGGACAGGGTATGGGACTGAAGCTTTCTTT. V is TRBV5-1 and J is TRBJ1-1, with 8 bases that match TRBD1. V was pared by 3 bases and J by 5 bases, with 9 bases of the junction left unmatched. The CDR3 is made up of 15 amino acids. Germline V gene lookup returns CDR1 SGHRS and CDR2 YFSETQ.

The chain joins TRBV14 to TRBJ2-2; TRBD2 is a possible D gene (6 bases). This CDR3 is 17 amino acids long. Per the germline V gene, CDR1 is SGHDN and CDR2 is FVKESK. V shed 4 bases and J shed 2 bases, with 17 bases lying between them. In DNA form, the CDR3 reads TGTGCCAGCAGCCGACTGAGGGGAGGAGCTAACACCGGGGAGCTGTTTTTT. Amino acids: CASSRLRGGANTGELFF.

The chain has TRBV28 and TRBJ2-7, with D possibly called TRBD1 or TRBD2 (5 bases each). The CDR3 length is 14 residues. The V gene's germline CDR1 is MDHEN and CDR2 SYDVKM. Trimming took 2 bases from V and 0 from J, leaving 8 bases between them. CDR3 nucleotides: TGTGCCAGCAGTTTAGAGGGGTCCTCCTACGAGCAGTACTTC. Protein product: CASSLEGSSYEQYF.

V is TRBV19 and J is TRBJ2-4; the D gene could be TRBD1 or TRBD2 (5 bases each). The CDR3 loop spans 18 amino acids. Trimming cost V 3 bases and J 3 bases, with 21 bases left between them. Germline CDR1 and CDR2: LNHDA and SQIVND (reference sequence). This chain's CDR3 is CASSMGFGTNPLKNIQYF. The CDR3 bases are TGTGCCAGTAGTATGGGTTTCGGGACCAATCCCCTCAAAAACATTCAGTACTTC.

This clone was picked up a small number of times. V gene TRBV5-1 combines with J gene TRBJ2-7; 15 nucleotides match TRBD2. The CDR3 covers 15 residues. V lost 3 bases and J lost 3; bases outside the gene matches: 1. The germline gives CDR1 SGHRS, CDR2 YFSETQ. The CDR3 spells CASSWTSGRGYEQYF. In DNA form, the CDR3 reads TGCGCCAGCAGCTGGACTAGCGGGAGGGGCTACGAGCAGTACTTC.

The chain is built from TRBV4-2 and TRBJ2-1; D is uncertain. Germline lookup yields CDR1 LGHNA and CDR2 YNFKEQ. The CDR3 runs 15 residues. Between the trimmed V and J ends, which lost 0 bases and 7 bases, there was a span of 13 bases. The CDR3 loop is CASSQDGGIRNEQFF. The CDR3 bases are TGTGCCAGCAGCCAAGATGGTGGGATTCGAAATGAGCAGTTCTTC.

The gene calls are TRBV6-5 and TRBJ2-7; 8 bases align to TRBD1. This CDR3 contains 13 residues. Germline loops: CDR1 MNHEY, CDR2 SVGAGI. V lost 7 bases, J lost 5 bases, and 7 bases stayed unmatched. CDR3 loop: CASTKLTGDEQYF. CDR3 coding DNA: TGTGCCAGCACTAAACTGACAGGGGACGAGCAGTACTTC.

V gene TRBV7-2 combines with J gene TRBJ1-2; TRBD1 aligns across 7 bases. In germline, CDR1 is SGHTA, CDR2 FQGNSA. The CDR3 runs 13 residues. J gave up 8 bases and V 5 bases, and 8 bases lay outside the gene matches. The CDR3 spells CASSTETGRGYTF. The CDR3 DNA reads as TGTGCCAGCAGCACAGAGACAGGGAGGGGCTACACCTTC.

This clone was seen a few times. V and J are TRBV19 and TRBJ1-5; D is unresolved. The CDR3 spans 12 residues. V lost 8 bases, J lost 5 bases, and 10 bases lay in between. From germline, CDR1 is LNHDA and CDR2 SQIVND (reference sequence). The CDR3 protein is CASSYVDQPQHF. The CDR3 DNA reads TGTGCCAGTTCCTACGTGGATCAGCCCCAGCATTTT.

The chain uses TRBV4-1 and TRBJ2-5; D might be TRBD1 (5 bases). V was cut by 1 base and J by 5 bases, with 17 bases left in between. Germline CDR1 is MGHRA and CDR2 is YSYEKL. This CDR3 has 16 amino acids. Written as DNA, the CDR3 is TGCGCCAGCAGCCAAGGCCAGGGCGCCGGTTGGGAGACCCAGTACTTC. It yields the protein CASSQGQGAGWETQYF.

V is TRBV28 and J is TRBJ2-7; 7 bases match TRBD1. V trimming: 3 bases; J trimming: 5 bases; junction bases outside the gene matches: 7. Germline CDR1 and CDR2: MDHEN and SYDVKM. The CDR3 spans 14 residues. CDR3 sequence reads: CASSLLQGTHEQYF. In nucleotides, the CDR3 is TGTGCCAGCAGTTTGTTACAGGGGACCCACGAGCAGTACTTC. Based on the CDR3 plus reference TRBV28 and TRBJ2-7, the full variable domain is DVKVTQSSRYLVKRTGEKVFLECVQDMDHENMFWYRQDPGLGLRLIYFSYDVKMKEKGDIPEGYSVSREKKERFSLILESASTNQTSMYLCASSLLQGTHEQYFGPGTRLTVT.

The genes are TRBV5-4 and TRBJ2-7, with TRBD2 identical over 8 bases. The ends lost 4 bases at V and 4 bases at J; junction bases unmatched: 16. Germline V lookup: CDR1 SGHNT, CDR2 YYREEE (reference sequence). The CDR3 is 17 amino acids. In nucleotides, the CDR3 is TGTGCCAGCAGCCAAGCTTACGGGACTAGAGCGGTTTACGAGCAGTACTTC. Residues: CASSQAYGTRAVYEQYF.

This clone occurred a few times. The V call is TRBV7-3, the J call TRBJ1-1; D is perhaps TRBD1 (5 bases). The germline CDR1 and CDR2 sequences are SGHTA and FQGTGA. The length of the CDR3 is 14 residues. Trimming stripped 2 bases from V and 1 base from J, with 8 bases between. CDR3 bases: TGTGCCAGCAGCTTAGGGGCCACGAACACTGAAGCTTTCTTT. Its protein is CASSLGATNTEAFF.

This clone has a single count. The rearrangement uses TRBV6-1 and TRBJ1-5; the D gene is possibly TRBD1 (6 bases). Trimming pared 1 base from V and 6 bases from J, leaving 16 bases between. The CDR3 runs 16 residues. Germline values: CDR1 MNHNS, CDR2 SASEGT. CDR3 sequence (DNA): TGTGCCAGCAGTGAAGGGAGCTACAGGGCGGCTCAGCCCCAGCATTTT. This encodes CASSEGSYRAAQPQHF.

This chain connects TRBV6-6 to TRBJ1-3; D not resolved. V gave up 5 bases and J gave up 0 bases, with 8 bases separating them. Germline assignment: CDR1 MNHNY and CDR2 SVGAGI (reference sequence). The CDR3 loop spans 14 amino acids. The CDR3 loop reads CASSPPASGNTIYF. In DNA, the CDR3 is TGTGCCAGCAGTCCTCCGGCCTCTGGAAACACCATATATTTT.